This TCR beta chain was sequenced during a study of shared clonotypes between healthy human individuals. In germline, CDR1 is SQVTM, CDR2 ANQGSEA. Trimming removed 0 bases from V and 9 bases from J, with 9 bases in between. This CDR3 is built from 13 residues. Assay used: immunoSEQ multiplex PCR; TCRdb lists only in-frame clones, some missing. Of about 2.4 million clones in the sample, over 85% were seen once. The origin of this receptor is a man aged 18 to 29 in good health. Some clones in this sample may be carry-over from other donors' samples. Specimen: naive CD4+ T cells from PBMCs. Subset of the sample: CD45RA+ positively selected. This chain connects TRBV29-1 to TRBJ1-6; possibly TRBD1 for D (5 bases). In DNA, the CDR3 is TGCAGCGTTGAAGAAGTAAGGGGTTCACCCCTCCACTTT. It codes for CSVEEVRGSPLHF. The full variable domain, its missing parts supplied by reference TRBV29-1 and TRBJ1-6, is SAVISQKPSRDICQRGTSLTIQCQVDSQVTMMFWYRQQPGQSLTLIATANQGSEATYESGFVIDKFPISRPNLTFSTLTVSNMSPEDSSIYLCSVEEVRGSPLHFGNGTRLTVT.